A selection of T cell receptor beta chains follows, all from one sample in a study of T cell responses to AZD1222 COVID-19 vaccine. Some clones are missing from TCRdb's copy, which holds only in-frame ones; the method was immunoSEQ multiplex PCR. Of about 76,000 clones listed, more than 90% are singletons. The material sequenced was peripheral blood, taken on day 0 of AZD1222 vaccination. The receptor set was obtained from an adult in good health. The CDR3 runs from the conserved cysteine through the conserved F or W. D genes are given only for firm matches. Clone sizes are given selectively: once, few, many, or a class where the clone is expanded.

j_gene: TRBJ1-4
v_gene: TRBV7-9
abundance: .
d_gene: .
CDR3nt: TGTGCCAGCAGCCCGGACAGAGCAACTAATGAAAAACTGTTTTTT
CDR3aa: CASSPDRATNEKLFF

j_gene: TRBJ1-5
v_gene: TRBV5-1
abundance: .
d_gene: .
CDR3nt: TGCGCCAGCAGCTTGGGGCCAGGGGCCGTCAATCAGCCCCAGCATTTT
CDR3aa: CASSLGPGAVNQPQHF

j_gene: TRBJ1-1
v_gene: TRBV7-3
abundance: .
d_gene: TRBD1
CDR3nt: TGTGCCAGCAGCCCGAGTTCGTACAGGGGCCGGGGCACTGAAGCTTTCTTT
CDR3aa: CASSPSSYRGRGTEAFF

j_gene: TRBJ1-5
v_gene: TRBV30
abundance: .
d_gene: .
CDR3nt: TGTGCCTGGAGTGGCGGATGGGGTCAGCCCCAGCATTTT
CDR3aa: CAWSGGWGQPQHF

j_gene: TRBJ1-2
v_gene: TRBV2
abundance: .
d_gene: .
CDR3nt: TGTGCCAGCACCACCTTTGGGGTGCGGGGAGAGTATGGCTACACCTTC
CDR3aa: CASTTFGVRGEYGYTF

j_gene: TRBJ1-6
v_gene: TRBV7-8
abundance: .
d_gene: .
CDR3nt: TGTGCCAGCAGCTTAGGGGGAAAGTCACCCCTCCACTTT
CDR3aa: CASSLGGKSPLHF

j_gene: TRBJ2-7
v_gene: TRBV7-4
abundance: .
d_gene: .
CDR3nt: TGTGCCAGCAGCGCCCTAGTAAACTCCTACGAGCAGTACTTC
CDR3aa: CASSALVNSYEQYF

j_gene: TRBJ2-5
v_gene: TRBV5-1
abundance: .
d_gene: TRBD2
CDR3nt: TGCGCCAGCAGCTTGGGACTAGCGGGAAAACAAGAGACCCAGTACTTC
CDR3aa: CASSLGLAGKQETQYF

j_gene: TRBJ2-7
v_gene: TRBV7-9
abundance: .
d_gene: .
CDR3nt: TGTGCCAGCAGCCAGACAGGACCCTACGAGCAGTACTTC
CDR3aa: CASSQTGPYEQYF

j_gene: TRBJ1-5
v_gene: TRBV6-1
abundance: few
d_gene: .
CDR3nt: TGTGCCAGCAGTGAAAGGCGGTTTGTTCCCCAGCATTTT
CDR3aa: CASSERRFVPQHF

j_gene: TRBJ2-1
v_gene: TRBV25-1
abundance: .
d_gene: TRBD1
CDR3nt: TGTGCCAGCAGTGGAACGTGGGACAGGGGGCTGAATGAGCAGTTCTTC
CDR3aa: CASSGTWDRGLNEQFF

j_gene: TRBJ2-3
v_gene: TRBV24-1
abundance: .
d_gene: TRBD1
CDR3nt: TGTGCCACCAGTGACCCCTCCGGGACAGGAGAAACAGATACGCAGTATTTT
CDR3aa: CATSDPSGTGETDTQYF

j_gene: TRBJ2-3
v_gene: TRBV7-3
abundance: .
d_gene: .
CDR3nt: TGTGCCAGCAGCTTGGTTAGCGGAGGCACAGATACGCAGTATTTT
CDR3aa: CASSLVSGGTDTQYF

j_gene: TRBJ2-7
v_gene: TRBV5-5
abundance: .
d_gene: .
CDR3nt: TGTGCCAGCAGCTTGTCCCGGATTTCCTACGAGCAGTACTTC
CDR3aa: CASSLSRISYEQYF

j_gene: TRBJ2-7
v_gene: TRBV20-1
abundance: .
d_gene: TRBD1
CDR3nt: TGCAGTGCTTGGACAGGGGACGAGCAGTACTTC
CDR3aa: CSAWTGDEQYF

j_gene: TRBJ1-1
v_gene: TRBV7-3
abundance: .
d_gene: .
CDR3nt: TGTGCCAGCAGCCTAGAAGGCGACCCCGACACTGAAGCTTTCTTT
CDR3aa: CASSLEGDPDTEAFF

j_gene: TRBJ1-2
v_gene: TRBV7-9
abundance: many
d_gene: .
CDR3nt: TGTGCCAGCAGCTTGGAGACATGCTATGGCTACACCTTC
CDR3aa: CASSLETCYGYTF

j_gene: TRBJ1-2
v_gene: TRBV4-1
abundance: .
d_gene: .
CDR3nt: TGCGCCAGCAGCCTGAACGCTAACTATGGCTACACCTTC
CDR3aa: CASSLNANYGYTF

j_gene: TRBJ1-2
v_gene: TRBV19
abundance: .
d_gene: .
CDR3nt: TGTGCCAGTAGTTCGGGCGGGGGCCCTTTTAACTATGGCTACACCTTC
CDR3aa: CASSSGGGPFNYGYTF